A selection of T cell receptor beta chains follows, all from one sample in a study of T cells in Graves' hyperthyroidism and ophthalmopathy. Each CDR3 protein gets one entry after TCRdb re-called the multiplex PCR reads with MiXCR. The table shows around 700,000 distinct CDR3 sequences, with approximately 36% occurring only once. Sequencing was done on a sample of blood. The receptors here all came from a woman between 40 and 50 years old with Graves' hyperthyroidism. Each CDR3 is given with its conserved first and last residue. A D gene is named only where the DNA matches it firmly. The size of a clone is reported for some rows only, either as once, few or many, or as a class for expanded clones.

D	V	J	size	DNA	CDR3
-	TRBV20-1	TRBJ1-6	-	TGCAGTGCTAGAGGGGAAACAGGGATGGGTTATAATAATTCACCCCTCCACTTT	CSARGETGMGYNNSPLHF
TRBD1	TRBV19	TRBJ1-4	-	TGTGCCAGTAGTGACTACGGGACAGGGGGGGAAAAACTGTTTTTT	CASSDYGTGGEKLFF
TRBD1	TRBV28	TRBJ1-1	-	TGTGCCAGCACCTACGACAGGGGTAGGAACACTGAAGCTTTCTTT	CASTYDRGRNTEAFF
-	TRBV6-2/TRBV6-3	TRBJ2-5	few	TGTGCCAGCAGTTTTGATTCCCAAGAGACCCAGTACTTC	CASSFDSQETQYF
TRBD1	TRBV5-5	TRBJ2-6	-	TGTGCCAGCAGCTTCTTCACAGGGGCCGGGGCCAACGTCCTGACTTTC	CASSFFTGAGANVLTF
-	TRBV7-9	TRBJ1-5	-	TGTGCCAGCAGCCGGCAGGGTGACGGGGGAGGAGGCAATCAGCCCCAGCATTTT	CASSRQGDGGGGNQPQHF
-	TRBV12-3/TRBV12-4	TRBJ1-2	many	TGTGCCAGCAGTCTACCCCCAGGGAGACTTAACTATGGCTACACCTTC	CASSLPPGRLNYGYTF
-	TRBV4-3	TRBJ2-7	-	TGCGCCAGCAGCCGTAACACGCTGCTGGGCGAGCAGTACTTC	CASSRNTLLGEQYF
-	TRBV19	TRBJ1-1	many	TGTGCCAGTACCCGTAGGGTGGACGGTGAAGCTTTCTTT	CASTRRVDGEAFF
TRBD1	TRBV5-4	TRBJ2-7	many	TGTGCCAGCGGACAGGGGGCCGCTACCGAGCAGTACTTC	CASGQGAATEQYF
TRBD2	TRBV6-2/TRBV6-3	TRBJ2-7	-	TGTGCCAGCAGTCTTCCTGCGGGAGTCCACGAGCAGTACTTC	CASSLPAGVHEQYF
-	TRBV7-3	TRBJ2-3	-	TGTGCCAGCAGCCAAACGGCAAAGATGCAATCAGATACGCAGTATTTT	CASSQTAKMQSDTQYF
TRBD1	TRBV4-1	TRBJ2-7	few	TGCGCCAGCAGTCAGACCGGGACAGGGGGCTCCTACGAGCAGTACTTC	CASSQTGTGGSYEQYF
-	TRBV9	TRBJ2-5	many	TGTGCCAGCAGCCCGCGACAGGCGTACCAAGAGACCCAGTACTTC	CASSPRQAYQETQYF
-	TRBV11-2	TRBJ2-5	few	TGTGCCAGCAGCTTTGGGACCGAGACCCAGTACTTC	CASSFGTETQYF
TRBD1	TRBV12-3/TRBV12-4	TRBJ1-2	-	TGTGCCAGCAGTTCACAGGGGGCCTCGGGGGTCTATGGCTACACCTTC	CASSSQGASGVYGYTF
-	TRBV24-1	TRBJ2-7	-	TGTGCCAGCTCACCGTCTATGTCAGACTACGAGCAGTACTTC	CASSPSMSDYEQYF
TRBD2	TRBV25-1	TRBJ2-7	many	TGTGCCAGCAGTGAGGGGGGGACGGCCGAGCAGTACTTC	CASSEGGTAEQYF
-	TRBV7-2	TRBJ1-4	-	TGTGCCAGCAGCCCTGGACTAGCGGGGAGAAAACTGTTTTTT	CASSPGLAGRKLFF
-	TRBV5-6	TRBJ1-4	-	TGTGCCAGCAGCCCCATCTCCGGAAGTAGTGAAAAACTGTTTTTT	CASSPISGSSEKLFF
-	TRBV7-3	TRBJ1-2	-	TGTGCCAGCAGCTTAACGCGGGGAGCCCCAGGGGGCTACACCTTC	CASSLTRGAPGGYTF
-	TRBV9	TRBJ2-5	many	TGTGCCAGCAGCGGGGGGGGCTGGCAAGAGACCCAGTACTTC	CASSGGGWQETQYF
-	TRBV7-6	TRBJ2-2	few	TGTGCCAGCAGCGTTATCCCCGGCGAGCTGTTTTTT	CASSVIPGELFF
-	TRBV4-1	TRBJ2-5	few	TGCGCCAGCAGCCACATAGCGGTGGAACAAGAGACCCAGTACTTC	CASSHIAVEQETQYF
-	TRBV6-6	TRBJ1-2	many	TGTGCCAGCCATACGAGGGCGCAGGATGGCTACACCTTC	CASHTRAQDGYTF
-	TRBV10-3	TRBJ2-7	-	TGTGCCATCAGTGTTGGACTACGGACCGGTTGGCAGTACTTC	CAISVGLRTGWQYF
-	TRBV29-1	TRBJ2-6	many	TGCAGCGCCGTAGGGGCCAACGTCCTGACTTTC	CSAVGANVLTF
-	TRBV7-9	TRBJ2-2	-	TGTGCCAGCAGCCCCGCAGGGTACACCGGGGAGCTGTTTTTT	CASSPAGYTGELFF
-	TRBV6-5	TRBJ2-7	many	TGTGCCGCCATCGGGCCCTACGAGCAGTACTTC	CAAIGPYEQYF
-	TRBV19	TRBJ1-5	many	TGTGCCAGTAGTATGGAGGGTCGCCAGCCCCAGCATTTT	CASSMEGRQPQHF
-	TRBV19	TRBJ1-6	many	TGTGCCAGTACCTCCTCACGGGCCTCACCCCTCCACTTT	CASTSSRASPLHF
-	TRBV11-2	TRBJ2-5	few	TGTGCCAGCAGCTCATGGAGCGGTCAAGAGACCCAGTACTTC	CASSSWSGQETQYF
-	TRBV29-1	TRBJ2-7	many	TGCAGCGTTGAAGGACTACAACACGAGCAGTACTTC	CSVEGLQHEQYF
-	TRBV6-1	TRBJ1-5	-	TGTGCCAGCAGTTACTCGCGCCGACGGGGACTTATAGTTGGCAATCAGCCCCAGCATTTT	CASSYSRRRGLIVGNQPQHF
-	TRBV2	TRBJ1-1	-	TGTGCCAGCAGTGGGGCTCAGCCCTCGGGAGCTTTCTTT	CASSGAQPSGAFF
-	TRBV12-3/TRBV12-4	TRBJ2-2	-	TGTGCCAGCACCCCGTTGATTGTCCCCGAGTACACCGGGGAGCTGTTTTTT	CASTPLIVPEYTGELFF
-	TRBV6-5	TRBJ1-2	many	TGTGCCAGCAGCATGGGACGGATTTTCTATGGCTACACCTTC	CASSMGRIFYGYTF
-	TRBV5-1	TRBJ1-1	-	TGCGCCAGCAGCCGGGGTGTGGGGCCTGAAGCTTTCTTT	CASSRGVGPEAFF
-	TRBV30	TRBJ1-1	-	TGTGCCTGGGACAGGCGGAGGAACACTGAAGCTTTCTTT	CAWDRRRNTEAFF
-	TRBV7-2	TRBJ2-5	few	TGTGCCAGCAGCTTGTTCACAGGGTCCGAGACCCAGTACTTC	CASSLFTGSETQYF
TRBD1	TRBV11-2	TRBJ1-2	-	TGTGCCAGCAGCCCTATACAGGGGGCTGGCTACACCTTC	CASSPIQGAGYTF
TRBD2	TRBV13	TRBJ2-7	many	TGTGCCAGCAGGGATAGCGGGAGCTCCTACGAGCAGTACTTC	CASRDSGSSYEQYF
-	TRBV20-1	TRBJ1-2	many	TGCAGTGCCAAGACACATAATAACTATGGCTACACCTTC	CSAKTHNNYGYTF
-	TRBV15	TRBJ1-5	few	TGTGCCACCAGCAGGAGAACTGGGAATCAGCCCCAGCATTTT	CATSRRTGNQPQHF
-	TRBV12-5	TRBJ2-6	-	TGTGCTAGTGCCCAAAACTCGGGGGCCAACGTCCTGACTTTC	CASAQNSGANVLTF
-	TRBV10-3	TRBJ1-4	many	TGTGCCATCAGTGAAAGGCTGGGGTCTAATGAAAAACTGTTTTTT	CAISERLGSNEKLFF
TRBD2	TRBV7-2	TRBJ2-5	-	TGTGCCAGCAGCTTTTGGACTAGCGGGGGAAAAGAGACCCAGTACTTC	CASSFWTSGGKETQYF
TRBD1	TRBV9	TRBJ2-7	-	TGTGCCAGCAGCCCCCGGGACAGGGGATACTACGAGCAGTACTTC	CASSPRDRGYYEQYF
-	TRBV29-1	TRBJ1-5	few	TGCAGCGTTACAGGGAGTTACGATCAGCCCCAGCATTTT	CSVTGSYDQPQHF
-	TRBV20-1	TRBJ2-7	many	TGCAGTGCTCGAACCCGGGACGGCTCCTACGAGCAGTACTTC	CSARTRDGSYEQYF
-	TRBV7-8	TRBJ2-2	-	TGTGCCAGCAGCTTAGACGGGAAAAACACCGGGGAGCTGTTTTTT	CASSLDGKNTGELFF
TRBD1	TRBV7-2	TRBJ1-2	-	TGTGCCAGCAGCCGGGACAGGGCTGCGTATGGCTACACCTTC	CASSRDRAAYGYTF
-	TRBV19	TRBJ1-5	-	TGTGCCAGTAGTATTAGGGGAGAGGGGTATCAGCCCCAGCATTTT	CASSIRGEGYQPQHF
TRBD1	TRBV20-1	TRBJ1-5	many	TGCAGTGCTCAGCTTATCGGGACAGGGGTTCAGCCCCAACATTTT	CSAQLIGTGVQPQHF
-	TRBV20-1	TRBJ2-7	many	TGCAGTGCTAGTACAGGGAAGGACTACGAGCAGTACTTC	CSASTGKDYEQYF